This T cell receptor (beta chain) appears in the sequencing data of a study of human T cells and chemical hapten exposure. Findings of the study overall: Versus controls, significantly more large CDR3 similarity clusters arose from expanded TCRs. As the donors had alopecia, their immune response may differ from healthy people's.

This clonotype was recorded at least ten times. Antigen specificity is unknown. Stated time point: patch test 2, 6 weeks after DPC sensitization. The treatment here: therapeutic diphenylcyclopropenone sensitization with weekly scalp DPC. Attachment of unique molecular identifiers to individual cDNA molecules was performed in the library. TCRdb re-analysed the RACE reads in MiXCR, keeping a single row per CDR3 protein. The sample includes 27,000 or so distinct CDR3 sequences, roughly a tenth of them seen just once. Germline loops: CDR1 SQVTM, CDR2 ANQGSEA. V lost 4 bases, J lost 11 bases, and 14 bases lay in between. The CDR3 spans 11 residues.

The sequences come from whole blood, collected in connection with sensitization to the hapten diphenylcyclopropenone (DPC). The rearrangement uses TRBV29-1 and TRBJ1-1; D is uncertain. This clonotype was sampled from a man aged 25 to 40 with alopecia areata. Some clones in this sample may be carry-over from other donors' samples. The CDR3 DNA follows: TGCAGCGTTGGCGGCGCAGAGGGTGCTTTCTTT. It yields the protein CSVGGAEGAFF. The full variable domain, its missing parts supplied by reference TRBV29-1 and TRBJ1-1, is SAVISQKPSRDICQRGTSLTIQCQVDSQVTMMFWYRQQPGQSLTLIATANQGSEATYESGFVIDKFPISRPNLTFSTLTVSNMSPEDSSIYLCSVGGAEGAFFGQGTRLTVV.